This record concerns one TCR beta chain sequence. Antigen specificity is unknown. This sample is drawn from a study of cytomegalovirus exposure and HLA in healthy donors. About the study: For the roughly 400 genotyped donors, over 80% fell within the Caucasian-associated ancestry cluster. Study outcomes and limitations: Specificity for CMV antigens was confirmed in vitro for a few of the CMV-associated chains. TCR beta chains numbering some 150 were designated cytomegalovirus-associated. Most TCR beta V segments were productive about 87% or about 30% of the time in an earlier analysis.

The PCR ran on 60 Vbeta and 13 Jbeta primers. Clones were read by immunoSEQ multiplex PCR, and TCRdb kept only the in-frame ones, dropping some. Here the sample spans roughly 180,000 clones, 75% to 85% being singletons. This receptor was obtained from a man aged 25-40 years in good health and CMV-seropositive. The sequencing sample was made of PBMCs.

This CDR3 is CASSPKPTGIPGYTF. The CDR3 nucleotides are TGTGCCAGCAGTCCGAAGCCAACAGGGATACCTGGCTACACCTTC. This rearrangement joins TRBV27 to TRBJ1-2; the D gene is possibly TRBD1 (6 bases). Germline CDR1 reads MNHEY; CDR2 reads SMNVEV (reference sequence). V was clipped by 5 bases and J by 7 bases, with 20 bases between them. The CDR3 runs to 15 residues.